This T cell receptor beta chain was documented in a study of OX40 agonist ivuxolimab in advanced cancers. Whole-study results and caveats: CD4+ and CD8+ blood T cells expanded clonally by week 6 at 0.1 to 3.0 mg/kg. Undetermined was the antigen specificity of the expanded peripheral T cells. The mean number of expanded clones was higher in CD8+ T cells than in CD4+.

This clone was picked up a small number of times. Its antigen is as yet unknown. The CDR3 runs to 16 residues. V gave up 0 bases and J gave up 5 bases; unmatched junction bases: 1. Germline V gene lookup returns CDR1 LGHNA and CDR2 YNFKEQ. TCRdb's table, derived via immunoSEQ multiplex PCR, lists solely in-frame clones and lacks some. The table has some 54,000 clones, 75% to 90% seen once. The chain has TRBV4-2 and TRBJ2-5, with 15 bases matching TRBD2. The sequences come from CD4+ or CD8+ T cells sorted from blood, collected in a trial of the OX40 agonist ivuxolimab. The sequence was obtained from an adult with an advanced solid tumor such as melanoma, head and neck, liver or kidney cancer. The CDR3 loop is CASSQDGTSGGETQYF. For the CDR3, the DNA is TGTGCCAGCAGCCAAGATGGGACTAGCGGGGGGGAGACCCAGTACTTC.